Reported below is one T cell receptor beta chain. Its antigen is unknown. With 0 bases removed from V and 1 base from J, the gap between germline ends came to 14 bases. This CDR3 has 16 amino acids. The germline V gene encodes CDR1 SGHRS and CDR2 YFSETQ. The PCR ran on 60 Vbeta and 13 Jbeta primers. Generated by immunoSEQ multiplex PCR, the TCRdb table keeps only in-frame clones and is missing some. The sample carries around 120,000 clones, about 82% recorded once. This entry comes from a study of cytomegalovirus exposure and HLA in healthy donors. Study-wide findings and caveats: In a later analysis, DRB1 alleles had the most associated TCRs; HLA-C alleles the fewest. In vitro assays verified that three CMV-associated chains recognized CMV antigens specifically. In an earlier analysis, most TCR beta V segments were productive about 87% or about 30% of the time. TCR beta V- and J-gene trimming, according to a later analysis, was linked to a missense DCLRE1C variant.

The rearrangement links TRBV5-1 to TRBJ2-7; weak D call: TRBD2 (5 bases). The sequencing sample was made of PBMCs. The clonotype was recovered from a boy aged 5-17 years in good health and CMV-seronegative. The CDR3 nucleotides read TGCGCCAGCAGCTTGGCCGAAATAGCGCATTCCTACGAGCAGTACTTC. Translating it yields CASSLAEIAHSYEQYF.